This T cell receptor (beta chain) was sequenced in a study of T cells after yellow fever vaccination. General study points: Post-booster samples contained most primary-vaccination clones (about 96% CD4, almost 90% CD8). Across the CD4 and CD8 compartments, a small share of clonotypes was present in both. The bulk population could contribute abundant contaminating clonotypes to FACS-sorted repertoires.

This clonotype was counted ten times or more. Its antigen remains unidentified. Universal primer sites and UMIs were introduced during 5'RACE template-switching synthesis of TCR cDNA. TCRdb passed the 5' RACE reads through MiXCR, listing each CDR3 protein once. The sample holds 250,000 to 400,000 distinct CDR3 sequences, approximately 4.5% seen once. Germline loops: CDR1 SGHAT, CDR2 FQNNGV. This CDR3 has 13 amino acids. V was trimmed by 0 bases and J by 3 bases, leaving 5 bases between them. The chain uses TRBV11-2 and TRBJ1-1; D not resolved. This TCR came from a man aged 18 to 29 who received the YFV17D yellow fever vaccine. Sequencing was performed on PBMCs, taken 15 days after the yellow fever booster vaccination. The CDR3 DNA reads as TGTGCCAGCAGCTTAGATCCGGACACTGAAGCTTTCTTT. Its translation is CASSLDPDTEAFF.